Here is one T cell receptor (beta chain) with its context. This clonotype showed up just once. Its antigen remains undetermined. No quality values exist for individual bases; no much larger clone is one base distant. A single read makes a weak case. RNA was extracted with the RNeasy kit and about 0.5 to 1 ug was reverse transcribed using random hexamers. TCR beta CDR3 regions were amplified with the immunoSEQ multiplex PCR assay covering 54 Vbeta and 13 Jbeta segments. To correct PCR amplification bias, a synthetic template baseline was used for both primer optimization and computational correction. For the original study's pipeline: Reads were annotated to V, D and J genes according to IMGT and were analyzed with immunoSEQ Analyzer, with only productive sequences retained. To calculate clonality, Shannon entropy was normalized by log2 of the number of productive unique sequences and then subtracted from one. For each patient and control, public and private clones were evaluated among the 100 most prevalent clones. Clones were defined as Susac-specific if absent from the healthy and MS cohorts, from 1052 published viral clones and from other ImmuneACCESS disease sequences. TCRdb reran the public reads through fastp at Q25 and MiXCR, keeping productive beta chains. Each CDR3 protein gets just one entry, which takes the most common genes and DNA from the rows behind it. TCRdb assigned the V and J calls; the authors' analysis was not used. The sample table records 75,000 to 100,000 distinct CDR3 sequences; approximately 93% of these occur just once. The top ten constitute about 0.99% of the sample.

The data are from a study of CD8 T cells in Susac syndrome (dated by TCRdb to between 2018 and 2021). General notes on the study: Among the sequenced Susac syndrome patients, more than 5 had clinically active disease and roughly eight were in clinical remission. CD8+ T cell repertoire clonality was compared between 11 to 12 healthy donors, some 14 Susac syndrome patients and about 15 multiple sclerosis patients. Whether CD8+ T cell activation and differentiation in Susac syndrome was antigen driven was tested using repertoire sequencing. Susac syndrome patients were therapy-naive, on corticosteroids (some also receiving IVIg), or on IVIg alone at blood withdrawal. Study-level results and caveats: The study acknowledged that relatively few individuals were included in the TCR sequencing and HLA analysis. More than 15 Susac-specific public clones were identified in the total CD8+ repertoire, and roughly five Susac-specific public clones were identified in the CD8+ TEMRA repertoire. Clonal expansion was seen in Susac syndrome CD8+ repertoires, peaking in CD8+ TEMRA cells and being greater in clinically active patients than in remitting ones.

Its CDR3 holds 13 amino acids, cysteine through phenylalanine. Only the CDR3 region is kept as DNA, spanning 39 bases read in frame from base 1. Taken from the germline V gene (reference sequence), the CDR1 and CDR2 loops are SEHNR and FQNEAQ. V lost 5 bases and J lost 7 bases; the stretch between them is 14 bases long. Peripheral blood CD8+ and CD4+ T cells from healthy donors, Susac syndrome patients and multiple sclerosis patients were profiled by high-throughput TCR beta sequencing. The Susac syndrome patients fulfilled recently defined diagnostic criteria for either definite or probable disease. Bulk CD8+ and CD4+ T cells were purified by magnetic negative isolation, whereas CD8+ TEMRA cells were enriched by FACS. Blood was collected in EDTA tubes and processed within 24 hours, with PBMCs isolated through density gradient centrifugation. PBMCs intended for TCR sequencing were cryopreserved in liquid nitrogen and thawed later in a water bath at 37 degrees C. A purity of at least 90% was achieved for sorted or isolated CD4+, CD8+ and CD8+ TEMRA cells.

The receptor comes from a human donor with Susac syndrome. Sequenced material: CD8+ T cells from PBMCs. This chain is built from TRBV7-9 and TRBJ1-2; the D segment cannot be called with confidence. This receptor has the CDR3 CASSGGPTVGYTF. The sequence in DNA is TGTGCCAGCAGCGGAGGACCTACGGTTGGCTACACCTTC.